These 22 T cell receptor beta chains share one sample of origin, sequenced in a study of T cells in Graves' hyperthyroidism and ophthalmopathy. Amplification targeted TCR beta CDR3 regions from RNA transcripts. RT-PCR in the first round (using the HTBI primer set) targeted the TCR CDR3. TCRdb reprocessed the multiplex PCR reads via MiXCR and lists one record per CDR3 protein. The data contain about 600,000 distinct CDR3 sequences, roughly a sixth of them singletons. The sequenced sample consisted of blood. These receptors all come from a woman in her 40s with Graves' ophthalmopathy.

There are many counts of this clonotype. The rearrangement uses TRBV30 and TRBJ2-1; 9 bases are shared with TRBD2. The CDR3 has 13 amino acids. Germline V gene data show CDR1 as GTSNPN and CDR2 as SVGIG (reference sequence). The ends lost 4 bases at V and 9 bases at J; junction bases unmatched: 7. CDR3 in DNA: TGTGCCTGGAATAGCGGGAGAACGATTGAGCAGTTCTTC. Translated: CAWNSGRTIEQFF.

This clonotype was recorded many times. The J gene is TRBJ1-2, the V gene TRBV29-1; no firm D call. The V gene lost 3 bases and the J gene lost 6 bases, with 11 bases spanning the gap. CDR3 size: 12 residues. CDR1 is SQVTM, CDR2 ANQGSEA, per germline. The CDR3 nucleotides read TGCAGCGTTGATTGGGGAACGAATGGCTACACCTTC. Residues: CSVDWGTNGYTF.

This clonotype was seen many times. The J gene is TRBJ2-1, the V gene TRBV6-1; a possible D gene is TRBD2 (6 bases). The CDR3 loop spans 18 amino acids. V was clipped by 5 bases and J by 3 bases, with 23 bases between them. Germline V gives CDR1 MNHNS, CDR2 SASEGT. The CDR3 DNA is TGTGCCAGCAGTTATTTTAGCGGCGCGGGAATGAACTACAATGAGCAGTTCTTC. Its protein product is CASSYFSGAGMNYNEQFF.

This clonotype has ten or more counts. The chain is built from TRBV30 and TRBJ2-4, with D possibly TRBD2 on 5 matching bases. Germline assignment: CDR1 GTSNPN and CDR2 SVGIG (reference sequence). V dropped 1 base and J dropped 2 bases, with 9 bases sitting between them. The CDR3 extends over 14 amino acids. For the CDR3, the DNA is TGTGCCTGGAGTGCCGGAGGATCCAAAAACATTCAGTACTTC. Protein sequence: CAWSAGGSKNIQYF.

In its sample, this clonotype was seen a few times. The chain links TRBV5-1 to TRBJ2-5; TRBD2 agrees at 12 bases. J gave up 5 bases and V 3 bases, and 20 bases lay outside the gene matches. The CDR3 is made up of 20 amino acids. Germline CDR1 is SGHRS and CDR2 is YFSETQ. This CDR3 is CASSSGVPTSGGSQGETQYF. The CDR3 DNA follows: TGCGCCAGCAGCTCTGGGGTCCCCACTAGCGGGGGGTCACAAGGGGAGACCCAGTACTTC.

At least ten counts were recorded for this clonotype. The chain joins TRBV18 to TRBJ2-1, with TRBD1 as a possible D gene (6 bases). Germline V CDR1 and CDR2: KGHSH, LQKENI. The CDR3 runs 15 residues. Trimming cost V 3 bases and J 8 bases, with 17 bases left between them. CDR3 in amino acids: CASSPDSRPSDEQFF. CDR3 in DNA: TGTGCCAGCTCACCGGACAGCCGCCCCAGCGATGAGCAGTTCTTC. The complete variable domain, with remaining parts taken from reference TRBV18 and TRBJ2-1, reads NAGVMQNPRHLVRRRGQEARLRCSPMKGHSHVYWYRQLPEEGLKFMVYLQKENIIDESGMPKERFSAEFPKEGPSILRIQQVVRGDSAAYFCASSPDSRPSDEQFFGPGTRLTVL.

This clonotype was seen ten or more times. This chain links TRBV20-1 with TRBJ2-1; 9 bases line up with TRBD2. The CDR3 is made up of 17 amino acids. Germline assignment: CDR1 DFQATT and CDR2 SNEGSKA (reference sequence). Unmatched junction bases numbered 11, after V lost 1 base and J lost 4 bases. The CDR3 nucleotides read TGCAGTGCTAGAGCCAGCGGGGGGTCCTACCAATACAATGAGCAGTTCTTC. Residues: CSARASGGSYQYNEQFF.

The J gene is TRBJ2-1, the V gene TRBV10-2; unclear D gene. The CDR3 consists of 15 residues. Germline CDR1 is WSHSY and CDR2 is SAAADI. The V end lost 0 bases, the J end lost 3 bases, and 9 bases lay between the germline ends. CDR3 sequence reads: CASSESGRRYNEQFF. Written as DNA, the CDR3 is TGCGCCAGCAGTGAGTCCGGCAGGCGCTACAATGAGCAGTTCTTC.

This clonotype came up a few times. The J gene is TRBJ1-2, the V gene TRBV4-2; perhaps TRBD1 as D (6 bases). The ends were cut back, 0 bases at V and 5 bases at J, with 13 bases in the middle. CDR1 LGHNA and CDR2 YNFKEQ come from the germline V gene. The CDR3 extends over 15 amino acids. CDR3 nucleotide sequence: TGTGCCAGCAGCCAAGATAACAGGGTTTGGTATGGCTACACCTTC. Protein: CASSQDNRVWYGYTF.

This clonotype was recorded a few times. The chain recombines TRBV20-1 with TRBJ1-1; TRBD1 agrees at 10 bases. The CDR3 has 12 residues. J was trimmed by 11 bases and V by 5 bases; bases with no gene match: 8. Germline lookup yields CDR1 DFQATT and CDR2 SNEGSKA (reference sequence). DNA for the CDR3: TGCAGTGCTGCCGGGACAGGGGTTAAGGCTTTCTTT. Translated, it gives CSAAGTGVKAFF.

This clonotype was counted many times. This chain uses TRBV12-3 or TRBV12-4 with TRBJ2-3; 8 nucleotides line up with TRBD1. Trimming cost V 5 bases and J 0 bases; bases outside gene matches: 10. CDR3 length equals 17 residues. The CDR3 DNA follows: TGTGCCAGCAGTCCGTTAGCGCAGGGGGCGAGCACAGATACGCAGTATTTT. It is translated as CASSPLAQGASTDTQYF.

This clonotype has a handful of counts. The chain carries TRBV16 and TRBJ1-1; D is uncertain. Per the germline V gene, CDR1 is KGHSY and CDR2 is FQNENV. The CDR3 covers 15 residues. The V end was cut by 0 bases, the J end by 1 base, with 9 bases between. CDR3 DNA: TGTGCCAGCAGCCAATCGGCCCTCGGGAACACTGAAGCTTTCTTT. Amino acids: CASSQSALGNTEAFF.

This clonotype has a handful of counts. The chain links TRBV7-2 to TRBJ1-6, with TRBD1 matching over 9 bases. The CDR3 contains 15 residues. Germline V gene sequence: CDR1 SGHTA, CDR2 FQGNSA. Germline trimming cut 7 bases from V and 8 bases from J; bases unmatched to any gene: 9. The CDR3 sequence: CASKGQGQTDSPLHF. The CDR3 nucleotides are TGTGCCAGCAAAGGACAGGGGCAAACGGATTCACCCCTCCACTTT. Looking up the rest from reference TRBV7-2 and TRBJ1-6 gives the full variable domain: GAGVSQSPSNKVTEKGKDVELRCDPISGHTALYWYRQSLGQGLEFLIYFQGNSAPDKSGLPSDRFSAERTGGSVSTLTIQRTQQEDSAVYLCASKGQGQTDSPLHFGNGTRLTVT.

This clonotype was seen at least ten times. This rearrangement joins TRBV12-3 or TRBV12-4 to TRBJ2-5; TRBD2 matches 12 bases. V was pared by 5 bases and J by 2 bases, with 3 bases of the junction left unmatched. The CDR3 is made up of 15 amino acids. Here the CDR3 DNA reads TGTGCCAGCAGTCCTAGCGGGAGGGAGCAAGAGACCCAGTACTTC. It is translated as CASSPSGREQETQYF.

V usage is TRBV15 and J usage is TRBJ2-1, with no clear D. Germline V gives CDR1 LNHNV, CDR2 YYDKDF (reference sequence). CDR3 length: 13 amino acids. Trimming stripped 1 base from V and 10 bases from J, with 11 bases between. The CDR3: CATSRGRTNEQFF. In DNA form, the CDR3 reads TGTGCCACCAGCAGAGGCCGGACGAACGAGCAGTTCTTC.

V gene TRBV7-9 combines with J gene TRBJ2-3; D is possibly TRBD2 (6 bases). The CDR3 spans 18 residues. Germline CDR1 is SEHNR and CDR2 is FQNEAQ (reference sequence). The V end was cut by 5 bases, the J end by 6 bases, with 27 bases between. This CDR3 is CASSPPTSRDRFLDTQYF. The CDR3 DNA reads TGTGCCAGCAGCCCCCCTACTAGCAGGGACCGATTCCTGGATACGCAGTATTTT.

The genes are TRBV18 and TRBJ2-3; D perhaps matches TRBD2 (6 bases). The CDR3 extends over 15 amino acids. Trimming pared 1 base from V and 3 bases from J, leaving 11 bases between. Germline V gives CDR1 KGHSH, CDR2 LQKENI. CDR3 loop: CASSPRAGSTDTQYF. CDR3 coding DNA: TGTGCCAGCTCACCACGGGCGGGGTCTACAGATACGCAGTATTTT.

In its sample, this clonotype was seen a few times. The CDR3 sequence: CSVDGSYGYTF. For the CDR3, the DNA is TGCAGCGTTGACGGCAGCTATGGCTACACCTTC. The chain has TRBV29-1 and TRBJ1-2; D is unresolved. The CDR3 loop spans 11 amino acids. Germline V gives CDR1 SQVTM, CDR2 ANQGSEA. Trimming took off 3 bases at V and 4 bases at J, with 6 bases between the two ends. The variable domain in full, with the rest retrieved from reference TRBV29-1 and TRBJ1-2, is SAVISQKPSRDICQRGTSLTIQCQVDSQVTMMFWYRQQPGQSLTLIATANQGSEATYESGFVIDKFPISRPNLTFSTLTVSNMSPEDSSIYLCSVDGSYGYTFGSGTRLTVV.

This clonotype was seen a few times. This chain links TRBV3-1 with TRBJ2-3, with D unclear. CDR3 length: 18 amino acids. V was cut by 1 base and J by 4 bases, with 21 bases left in between. Looked up from germline, CDR1 is LGHDT and CDR2 is YNNKEL (reference sequence). For the CDR3, the DNA is TGTGCCAGCAGCCAAGGGTGGCGGTTACGTGATGGCCCAGATACGCAGTATTTT. Translating it yields CASSQGWRLRDGPDTQYF.

This clonotype was recorded at least ten times. The chain uses TRBV3-1 and TRBJ1-3, with D hard to call. Germline CDR1 is LGHDT and CDR2 is YNNKEL (reference sequence). The V gene lost 1 base and the J gene lost 4 bases, with 11 bases spanning the gap. This CDR3 is built from 15 residues. CDR3 coding DNA: TGTGCCAGCAGCCAAGCAGCAGGCGAGGGAAACACCATATATTTT. Translation gives CASSQAAGEGNTIYF. Together with reference TRBV3-1 and TRBJ1-3, the CDR3 gives the full variable domain: DTAVSQTPKYLVTQMGNDKSIKCEQNLGHDTMYWYKQDSKKFLKIMFSYNNKELIINETVPNRFSPKSPDKAHLNLHINSLELGDSAVYFCASSQAAGEGNTIYFGEGSWLTVV.

This clonotype came up many times. The CDR3 nucleotides are TGTGCCAGCAGCTTGGATGGCGGGGAGTACAATGAGCAGTTCTTC. Residues: CASSLDGGEYNEQFF. The V gene is TRBV5-5, the J gene TRBJ2-1; a weak D match, TRBD2 (6 bases). The ends were cut back, 0 bases at V and 4 bases at J, with 11 bases in the middle. This CDR3 is 15 amino acids long. Germline assignment: CDR1 SGHKS and CDR2 YYEKEE (reference sequence).

Many counts were recorded for this clonotype. The chain uses TRBV3-1 and TRBJ2-7; 8 bases are a match to TRBD1. CDR1 LGHDT and CDR2 YNNKEL come from the germline V gene (reference sequence). The CDR3 spans 14 residues. After removal of 5 bases from V and 1 base from J, the junction contained 4 bases not matched to a gene. CDR3 sequence: CASSYRDRSYEQYF. For the CDR3, the DNA is TGTGCCAGCAGCTACCGGGACAGGTCCTACGAGCAGTACTTC.